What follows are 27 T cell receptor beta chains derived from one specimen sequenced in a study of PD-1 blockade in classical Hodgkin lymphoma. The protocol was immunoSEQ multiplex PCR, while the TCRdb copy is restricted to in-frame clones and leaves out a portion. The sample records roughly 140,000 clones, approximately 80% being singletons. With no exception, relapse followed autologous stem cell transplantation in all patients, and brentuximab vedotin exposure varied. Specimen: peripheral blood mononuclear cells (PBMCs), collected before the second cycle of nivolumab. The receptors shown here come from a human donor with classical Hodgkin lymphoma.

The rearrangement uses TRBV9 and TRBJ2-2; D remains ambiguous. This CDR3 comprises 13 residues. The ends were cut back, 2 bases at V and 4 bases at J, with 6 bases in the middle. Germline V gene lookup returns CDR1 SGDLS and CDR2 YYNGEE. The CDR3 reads CASSVSSTGELFF. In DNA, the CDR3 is TGTGCCAGCAGCGTCTCGAGCACCGGGGAGCTGTTTTTT. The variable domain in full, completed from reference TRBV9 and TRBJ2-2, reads DSGVTQTPKHLITATGQRVTLRCSPRSGDLSVYWYQQSLDQGLQFLIQYYNGEERAKGNILERFSAQQFPDLHSELNLSSLELGDSALYFCASSVSSTGELFFGEGSRLTVL.

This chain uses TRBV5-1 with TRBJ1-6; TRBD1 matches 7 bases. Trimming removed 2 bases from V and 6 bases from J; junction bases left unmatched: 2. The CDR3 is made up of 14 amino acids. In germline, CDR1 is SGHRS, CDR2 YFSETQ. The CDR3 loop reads CASSLTGANSPLHF. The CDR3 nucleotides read TGCGCCAGCAGCTTAACAGGGGCTAATTCACCCCTCCACTTT.

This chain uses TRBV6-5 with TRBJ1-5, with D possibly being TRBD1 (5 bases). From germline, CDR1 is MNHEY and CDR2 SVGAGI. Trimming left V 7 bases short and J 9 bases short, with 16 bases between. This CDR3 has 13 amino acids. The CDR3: CASNGTPGGPQHF. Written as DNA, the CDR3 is TGTGCCAGCAATGGGACCCCCGGGGGGCCCCAGCATTTT.

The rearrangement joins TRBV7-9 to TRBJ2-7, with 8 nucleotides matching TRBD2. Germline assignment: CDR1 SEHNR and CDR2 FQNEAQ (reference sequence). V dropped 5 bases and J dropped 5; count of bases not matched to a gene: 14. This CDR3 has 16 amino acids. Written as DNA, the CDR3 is TGTGCCAGCAGCGCTTTCGGGGGGGCGCTTGCCCACGAGCAGTACTTC. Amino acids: CASSAFGGALAHEQYF.

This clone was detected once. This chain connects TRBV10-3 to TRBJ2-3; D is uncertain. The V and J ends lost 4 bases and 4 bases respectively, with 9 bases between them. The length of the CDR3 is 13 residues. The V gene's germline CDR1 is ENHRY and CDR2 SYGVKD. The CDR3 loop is CAISVNPADTQYF. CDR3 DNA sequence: TGTGCCATCAGTGTCAACCCCGCAGATACGCAGTATTTT.

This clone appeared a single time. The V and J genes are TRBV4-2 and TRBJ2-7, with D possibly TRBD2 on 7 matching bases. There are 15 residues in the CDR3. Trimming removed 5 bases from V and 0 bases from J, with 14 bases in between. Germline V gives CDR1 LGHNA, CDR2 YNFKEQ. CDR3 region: CASSYSGEGSYEQYF. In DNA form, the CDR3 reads TGTGCCAGCAGCTACTCAGGGGAGGGCTCCTACGAGCAGTACTTC.

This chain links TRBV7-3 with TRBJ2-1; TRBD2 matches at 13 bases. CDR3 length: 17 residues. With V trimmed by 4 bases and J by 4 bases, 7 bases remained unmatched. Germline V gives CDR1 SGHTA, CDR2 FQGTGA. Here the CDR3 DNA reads TGTGCCAGCAGCTCTACCGGGACTAGCGGGACTTACAATGAGCAGTTCTTC. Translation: CASSSTGTSGTYNEQFF.

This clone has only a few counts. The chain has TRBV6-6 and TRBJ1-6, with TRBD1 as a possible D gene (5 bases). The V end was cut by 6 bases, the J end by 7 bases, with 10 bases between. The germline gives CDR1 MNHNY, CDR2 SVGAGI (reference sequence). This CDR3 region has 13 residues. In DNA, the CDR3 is TGTGCCAGCAGACCTAGGGACAATTCACCCCTCCACTTT. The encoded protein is CASRPRDNSPLHF.

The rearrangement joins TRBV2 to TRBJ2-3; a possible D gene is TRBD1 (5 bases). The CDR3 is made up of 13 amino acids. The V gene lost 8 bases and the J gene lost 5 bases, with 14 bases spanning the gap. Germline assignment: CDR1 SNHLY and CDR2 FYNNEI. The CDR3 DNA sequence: TGTGCCAGCGGCATGGGCAGGGAAGATACGCAGTATTTT. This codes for CASGMGREDTQYF.

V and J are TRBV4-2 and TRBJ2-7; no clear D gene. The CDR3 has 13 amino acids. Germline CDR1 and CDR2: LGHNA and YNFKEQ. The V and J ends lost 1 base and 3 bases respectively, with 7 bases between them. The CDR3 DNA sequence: TGTGCCAGCAGCCAAGGGCCGGGCTACGAGCAGTACTTC. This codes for CASSQGPGYEQYF.

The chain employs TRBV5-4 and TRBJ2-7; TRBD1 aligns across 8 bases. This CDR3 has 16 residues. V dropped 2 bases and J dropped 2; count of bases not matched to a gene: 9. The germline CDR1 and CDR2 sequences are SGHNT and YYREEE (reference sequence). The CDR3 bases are TGTGCCAGCAGCTTTTGGTCCGGGACAGGTGCCTACGAGCAGTACTTC. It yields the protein CASSFWSGTGAYEQYF.

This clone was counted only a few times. The CDR3 coding sequence is TGTGCCATCAGTGAGTCGGCAGGGAGCAATCAGCCCCAGCATTTT. Its translation is CAISESAGSNQPQHF. This rearrangement joins TRBV10-3 to TRBJ1-5; a weak D match, TRBD1 (5 bases). CDR3 length: 15 amino acids. Germline assignment: CDR1 ENHRY and CDR2 SYGVKD. Trimming stripped 0 bases from V and 1 base from J, with 7 bases between.

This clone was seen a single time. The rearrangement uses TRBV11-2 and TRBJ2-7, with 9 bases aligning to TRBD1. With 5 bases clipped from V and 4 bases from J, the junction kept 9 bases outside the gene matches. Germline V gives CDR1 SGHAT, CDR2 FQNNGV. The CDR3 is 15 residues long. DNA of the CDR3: TGTGCCAGCAGCCTTGGGACAGGGATGGCGTACGAGCAGTACTTC. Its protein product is CASSLGTGMAYEQYF.

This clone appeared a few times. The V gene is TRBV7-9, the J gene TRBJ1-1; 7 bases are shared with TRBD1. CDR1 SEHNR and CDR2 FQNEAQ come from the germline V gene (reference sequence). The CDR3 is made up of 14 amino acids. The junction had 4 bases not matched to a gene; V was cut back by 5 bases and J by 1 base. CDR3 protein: CASSPWDRNTEAFF. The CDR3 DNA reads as TGTGCCAGCAGCCCTTGGGACAGGAACACTGAAGCTTTCTTT.

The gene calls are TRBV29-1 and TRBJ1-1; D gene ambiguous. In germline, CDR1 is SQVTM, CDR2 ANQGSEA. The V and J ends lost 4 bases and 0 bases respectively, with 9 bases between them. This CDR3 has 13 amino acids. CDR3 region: CSVAAPLNTEAFF. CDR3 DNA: TGCAGCGTTGCCGCGCCGTTGAACACTGAAGCTTTCTTT.

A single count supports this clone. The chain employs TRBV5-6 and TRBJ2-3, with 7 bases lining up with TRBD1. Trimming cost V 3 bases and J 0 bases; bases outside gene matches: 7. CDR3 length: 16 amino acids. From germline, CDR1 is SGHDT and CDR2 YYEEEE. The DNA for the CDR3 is TGTGCCAGCAGCTATTCGGGACAGACTAGCACAGATACGCAGTATTTT. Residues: CASSYSGQTSTDTQYF.

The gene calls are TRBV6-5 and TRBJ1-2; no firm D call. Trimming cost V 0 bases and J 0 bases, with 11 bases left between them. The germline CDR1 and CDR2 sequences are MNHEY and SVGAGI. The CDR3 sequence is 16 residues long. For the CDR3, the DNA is TGTGCCAGCAGTTACTCAGGAGGGAGGGCTAACTATGGCTACACCTTC. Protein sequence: CASSYSGGRANYGYTF.

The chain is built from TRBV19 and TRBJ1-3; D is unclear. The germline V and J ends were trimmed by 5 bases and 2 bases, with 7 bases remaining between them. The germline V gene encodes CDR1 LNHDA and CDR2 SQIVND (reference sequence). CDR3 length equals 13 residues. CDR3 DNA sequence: TGTGCCAGTAGTCTAATTACTGGAAACACCATATATTTT. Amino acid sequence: CASSLITGNTIYF.

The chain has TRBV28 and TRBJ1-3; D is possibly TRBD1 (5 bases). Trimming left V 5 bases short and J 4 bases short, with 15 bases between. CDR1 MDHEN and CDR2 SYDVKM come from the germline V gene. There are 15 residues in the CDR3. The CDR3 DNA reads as TGTGCCAGCAGTCCGTCCCTCCCAGGGGGAAACACCATATATTTT. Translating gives CASSPSLPGGNTIYF. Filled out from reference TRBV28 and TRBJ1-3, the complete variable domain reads DVKVTQSSRYLVKRTGEKVFLECVQDMDHENMFWYRQDPGLGLRLIYFSYDVKMKEKGDIPEGYSVSREKKERFSLILESASTNQTSMYLCASSPSLPGGNTIYFGEGSWLTVV.

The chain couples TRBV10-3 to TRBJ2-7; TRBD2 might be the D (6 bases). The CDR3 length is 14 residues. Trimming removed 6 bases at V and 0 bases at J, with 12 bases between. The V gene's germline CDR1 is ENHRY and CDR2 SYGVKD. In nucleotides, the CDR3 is TGTGCCATCAGGGGCGGGATAGGCTCCTACGAGCAGTACTTC. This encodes CAIRGGIGSYEQYF.

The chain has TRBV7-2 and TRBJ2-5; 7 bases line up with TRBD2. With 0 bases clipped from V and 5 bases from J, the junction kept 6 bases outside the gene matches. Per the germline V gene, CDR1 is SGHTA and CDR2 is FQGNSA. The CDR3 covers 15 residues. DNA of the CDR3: TGTGCCAGCAGCTTAGCAGGCTGGGGGGGGGAGACCCAGTACTTC. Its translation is CASSLAGWGGETQYF.

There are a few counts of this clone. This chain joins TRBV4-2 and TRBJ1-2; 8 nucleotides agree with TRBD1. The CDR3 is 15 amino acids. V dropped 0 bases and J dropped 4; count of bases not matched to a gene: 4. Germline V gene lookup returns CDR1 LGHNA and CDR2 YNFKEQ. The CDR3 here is CASSQDAQGAYGYTF. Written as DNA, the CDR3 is TGTGCCAGCAGCCAAGATGCCCAGGGGGCCTATGGCTACACCTTC.

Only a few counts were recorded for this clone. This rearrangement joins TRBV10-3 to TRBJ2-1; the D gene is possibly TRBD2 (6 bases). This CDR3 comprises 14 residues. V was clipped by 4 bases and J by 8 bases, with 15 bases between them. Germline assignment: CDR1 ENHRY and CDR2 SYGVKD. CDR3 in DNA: TGTGCCATCAGTGCCTATACAGGCGGGGATGAGCAGTTCTTC. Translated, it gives CAISAYTGGDEQFF.

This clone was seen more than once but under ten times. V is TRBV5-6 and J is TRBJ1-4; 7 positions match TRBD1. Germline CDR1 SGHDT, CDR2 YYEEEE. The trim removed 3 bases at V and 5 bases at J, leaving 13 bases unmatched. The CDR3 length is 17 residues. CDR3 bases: TGTGCCAGCAGCTATTATATAGACAGGGATCAAAATGAAAAACTGTTTTTT. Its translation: CASSYYIDRDQNEKLFF.

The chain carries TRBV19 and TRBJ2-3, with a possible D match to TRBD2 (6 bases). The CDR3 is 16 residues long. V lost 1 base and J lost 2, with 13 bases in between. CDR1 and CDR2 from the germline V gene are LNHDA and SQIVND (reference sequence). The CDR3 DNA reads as TGTGCCAGTAGTATAGGTAGCGGAGGCTCCACAGATACGCAGTATTTT. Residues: CASSIGSGGSTDTQYF.

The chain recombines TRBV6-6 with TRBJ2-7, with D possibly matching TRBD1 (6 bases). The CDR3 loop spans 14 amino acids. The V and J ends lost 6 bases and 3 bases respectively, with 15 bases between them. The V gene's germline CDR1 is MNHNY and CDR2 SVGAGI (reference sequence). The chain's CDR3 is CASRRQVQDYEQYF. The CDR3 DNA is TGTGCCAGCAGACGACAGGTTCAGGACTACGAGCAGTACTTC.

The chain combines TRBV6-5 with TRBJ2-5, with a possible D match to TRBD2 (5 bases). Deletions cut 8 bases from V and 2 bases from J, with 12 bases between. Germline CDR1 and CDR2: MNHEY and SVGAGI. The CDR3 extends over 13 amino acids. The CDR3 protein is CASVSGPQETQYF. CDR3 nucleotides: TGTGCCAGCGTGAGCGGTCCTCAAGAGACCCAGTACTTC.